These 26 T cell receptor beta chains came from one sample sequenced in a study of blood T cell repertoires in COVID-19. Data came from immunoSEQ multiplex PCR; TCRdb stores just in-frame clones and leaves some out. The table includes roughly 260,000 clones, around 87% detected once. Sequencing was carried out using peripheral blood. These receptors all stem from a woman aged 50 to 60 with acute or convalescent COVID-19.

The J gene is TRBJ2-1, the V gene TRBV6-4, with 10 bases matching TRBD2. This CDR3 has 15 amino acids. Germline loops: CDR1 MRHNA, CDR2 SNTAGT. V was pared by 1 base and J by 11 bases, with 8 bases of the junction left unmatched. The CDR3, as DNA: TGTGCCAGCAGTGACTATCCCGGGACTAGCGAAAAGCAGTTCTTC. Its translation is CASSDYPGTSEKQFF.

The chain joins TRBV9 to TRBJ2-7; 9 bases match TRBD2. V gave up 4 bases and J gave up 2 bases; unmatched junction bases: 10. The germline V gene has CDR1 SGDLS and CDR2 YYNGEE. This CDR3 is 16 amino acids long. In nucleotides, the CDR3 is TGTGCCAGCAGCCCGATGAGGACTAGCGCAGCCTACGAGCAGTACTTC. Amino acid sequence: CASSPMRTSAAYEQYF.

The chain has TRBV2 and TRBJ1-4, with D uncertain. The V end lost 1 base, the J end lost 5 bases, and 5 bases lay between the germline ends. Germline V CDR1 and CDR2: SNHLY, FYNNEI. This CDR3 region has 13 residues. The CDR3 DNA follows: TGTGCCAGCAGTGAAGATAGAAATGAAAAACTGTTTTTT. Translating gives CASSEDRNEKLFF.

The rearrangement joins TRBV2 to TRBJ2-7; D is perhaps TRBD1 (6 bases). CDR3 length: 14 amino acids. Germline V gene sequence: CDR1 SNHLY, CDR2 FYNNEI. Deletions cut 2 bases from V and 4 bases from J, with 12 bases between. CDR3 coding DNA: TGTGCCAGCAGTGAATTCGCAGGGGCTTACGAGCAGTACTTC. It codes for CASSEFAGAYEQYF.

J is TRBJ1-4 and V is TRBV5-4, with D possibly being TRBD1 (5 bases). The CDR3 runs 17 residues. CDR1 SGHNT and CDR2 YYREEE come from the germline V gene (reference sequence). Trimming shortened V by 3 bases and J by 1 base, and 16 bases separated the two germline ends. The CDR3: CASSSKMGLRTNEKLFF. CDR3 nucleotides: TGTGCCAGCAGCTCCAAAATGGGACTCAGAACTAATGAAAAACTGTTTTTT.

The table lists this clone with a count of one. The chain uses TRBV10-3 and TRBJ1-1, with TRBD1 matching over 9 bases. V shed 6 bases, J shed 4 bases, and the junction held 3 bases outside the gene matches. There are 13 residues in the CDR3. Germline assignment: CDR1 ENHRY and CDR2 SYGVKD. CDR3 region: CAISADRGTEAFF. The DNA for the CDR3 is TGTGCCATCAGCGCGGACAGGGGCACTGAAGCTTTCTTT.

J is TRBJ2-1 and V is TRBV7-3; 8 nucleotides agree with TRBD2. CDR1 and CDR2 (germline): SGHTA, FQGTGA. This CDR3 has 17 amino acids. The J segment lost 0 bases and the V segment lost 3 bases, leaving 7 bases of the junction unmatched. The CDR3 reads CASSFSSGLSSYNEQFF. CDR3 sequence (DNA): TGTGCCAGCAGCTTTTCTAGCGGGCTTAGCTCCTACAATGAGCAGTTCTTC.

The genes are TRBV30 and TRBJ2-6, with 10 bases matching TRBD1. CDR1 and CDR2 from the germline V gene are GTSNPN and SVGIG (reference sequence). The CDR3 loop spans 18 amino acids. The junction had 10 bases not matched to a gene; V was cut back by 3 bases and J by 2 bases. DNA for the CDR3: TGTGCCTGGAGCCCCCTGGGGGACAGGGGACCTGGGGCCAACGTCCTGACTTTC. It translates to CAWSPLGDRGPGANVLTF.

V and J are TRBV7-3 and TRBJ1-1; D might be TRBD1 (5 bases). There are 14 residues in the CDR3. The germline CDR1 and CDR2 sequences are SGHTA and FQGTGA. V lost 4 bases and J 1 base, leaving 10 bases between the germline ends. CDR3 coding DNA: TGTGCCAGCAGCTCGGGGGACCCGAACACTGAAGCTTTCTTT. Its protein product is CASSSGDPNTEAFF.

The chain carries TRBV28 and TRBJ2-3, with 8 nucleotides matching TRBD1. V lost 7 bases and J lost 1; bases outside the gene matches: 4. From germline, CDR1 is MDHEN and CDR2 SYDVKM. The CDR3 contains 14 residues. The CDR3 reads CASTAGQGTDTQYF. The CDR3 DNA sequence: TGTGCCAGCACCGCGGGACAGGGCACAGATACGCAGTATTTT.

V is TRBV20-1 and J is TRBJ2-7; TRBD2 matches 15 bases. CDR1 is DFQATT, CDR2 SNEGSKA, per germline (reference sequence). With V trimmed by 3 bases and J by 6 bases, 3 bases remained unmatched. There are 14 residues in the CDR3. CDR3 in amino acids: CSASPGLAGGEQYF. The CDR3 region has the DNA TGCAGTGCTAGTCCGGGACTAGCGGGAGGCGAGCAGTACTTC.

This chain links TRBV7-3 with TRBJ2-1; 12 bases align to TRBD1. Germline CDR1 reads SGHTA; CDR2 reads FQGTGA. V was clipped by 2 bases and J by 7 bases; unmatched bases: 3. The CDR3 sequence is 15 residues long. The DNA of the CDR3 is TGTGCCAGCAGCTTATTGGGACAGGGGGCGAATGAGCAGTTCTTC. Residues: CASSLLGQGANEQFF.

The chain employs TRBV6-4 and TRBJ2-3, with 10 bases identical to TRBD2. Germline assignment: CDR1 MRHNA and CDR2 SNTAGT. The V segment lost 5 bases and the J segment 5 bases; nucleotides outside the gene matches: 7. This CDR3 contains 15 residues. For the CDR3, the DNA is TGTGCCAGCAGTACCCTAGCGGGAGAAAGAGATACGCAGTATTTT. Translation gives CASSTLAGERDTQYF.

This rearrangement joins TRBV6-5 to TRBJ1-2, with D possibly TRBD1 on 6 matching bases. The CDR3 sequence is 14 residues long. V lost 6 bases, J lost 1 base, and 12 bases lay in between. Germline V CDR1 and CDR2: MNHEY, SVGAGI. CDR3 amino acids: CASRGAELNYGYTF. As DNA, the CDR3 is TGTGCCAGCAGGGGGGCAGAACTTAACTATGGCTACACCTTC.

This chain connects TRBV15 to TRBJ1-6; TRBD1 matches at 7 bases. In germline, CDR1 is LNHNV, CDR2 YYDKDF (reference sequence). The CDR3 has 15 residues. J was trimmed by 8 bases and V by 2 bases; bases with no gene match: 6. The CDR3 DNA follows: TGTGCCACCAGCAGACCGGACAGGCTGTATTCACCCCTCCACTTT. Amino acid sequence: CATSRPDRLYSPLHF.

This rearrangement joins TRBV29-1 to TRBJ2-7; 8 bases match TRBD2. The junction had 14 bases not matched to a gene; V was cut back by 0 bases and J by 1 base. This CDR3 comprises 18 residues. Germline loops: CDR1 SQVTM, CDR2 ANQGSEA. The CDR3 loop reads CSVEEPGLDLLGSYEQYF. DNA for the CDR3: TGCAGCGTTGAAGAGCCGGGACTAGATTTGTTAGGTTCCTACGAGCAGTACTTC.

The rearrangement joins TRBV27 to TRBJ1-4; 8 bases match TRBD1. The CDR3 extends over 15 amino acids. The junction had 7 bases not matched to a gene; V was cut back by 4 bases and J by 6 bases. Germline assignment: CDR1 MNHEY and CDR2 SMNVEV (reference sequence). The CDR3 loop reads CASSSAQGVHEKLFF. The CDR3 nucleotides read TGTGCCAGCAGTTCAGCACAGGGGGTCCATGAAAAACTGTTTTTT.

The CDR3 coding sequence is TGTGCCAGCAGTCCCGAGCTAGCTAAAAACAATGAGCAGTTCTTC. The encoded protein is CASSPELAKNNEQFF. The V gene is TRBV2, the J gene TRBJ2-1; D perhaps matches TRBD2 (5 bases). Trimming left V 5 bases short and J 5 bases short, with 16 bases between. The germline CDR1 and CDR2 sequences are SNHLY and FYNNEI. CDR3 size: 15 residues.

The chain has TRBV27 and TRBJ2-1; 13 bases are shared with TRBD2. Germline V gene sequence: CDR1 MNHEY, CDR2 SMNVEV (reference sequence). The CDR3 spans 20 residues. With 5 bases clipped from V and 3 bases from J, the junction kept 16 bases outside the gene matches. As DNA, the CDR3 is TGTGCCAGCAGTCCACGACCCACACGGGGACTAGCGGGACTCTACAATGAGCAGTTCTTC. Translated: CASSPRPTRGLAGLYNEQFF.

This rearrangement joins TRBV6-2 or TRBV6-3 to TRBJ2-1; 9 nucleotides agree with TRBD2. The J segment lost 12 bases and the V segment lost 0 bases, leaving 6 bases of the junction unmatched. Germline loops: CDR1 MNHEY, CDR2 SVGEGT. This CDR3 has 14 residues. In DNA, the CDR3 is TGTGCCAGCAGTTACTCGGGGACTAGCAAAGGGCAGTTCTTC. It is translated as CASSYSGTSKGQFF.

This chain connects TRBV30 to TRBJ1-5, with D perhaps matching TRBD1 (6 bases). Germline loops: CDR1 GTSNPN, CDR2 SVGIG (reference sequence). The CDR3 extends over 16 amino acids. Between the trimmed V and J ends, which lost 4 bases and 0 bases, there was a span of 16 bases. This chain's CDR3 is CAWTAAGAHSNQPQHF. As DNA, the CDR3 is TGTGCCTGGACCGCAGCAGGGGCTCATAGCAATCAGCCCCAGCATTTT. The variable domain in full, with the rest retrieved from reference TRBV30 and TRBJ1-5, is SQTIHQWPATLVQPVGSPLSLECTVEGTSNPNLYWYRQAAGRGLQLLFYSVGIGQISSEVPQNLSASRPQDRQFILSSKKLLLSDSGFYLCAWTAAGAHSNQPQHFGDGTRLSIL.

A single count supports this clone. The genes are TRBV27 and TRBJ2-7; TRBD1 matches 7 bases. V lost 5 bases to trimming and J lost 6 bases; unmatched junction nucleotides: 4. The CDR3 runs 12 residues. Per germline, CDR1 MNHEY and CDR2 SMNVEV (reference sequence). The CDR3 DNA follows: TGTGCCAGCAGTCCCCCAGGGGGCGAGCAGTACTTC. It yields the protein CASSPPGGEQYF.

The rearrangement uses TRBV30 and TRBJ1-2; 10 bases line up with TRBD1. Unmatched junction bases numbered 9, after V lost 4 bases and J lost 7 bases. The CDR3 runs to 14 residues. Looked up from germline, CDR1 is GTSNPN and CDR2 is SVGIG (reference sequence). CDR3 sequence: CAWTPGQGFSGYTF. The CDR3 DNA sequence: TGTGCCTGGACCCCGGGACAGGGGTTTAGTGGCTACACCTTC. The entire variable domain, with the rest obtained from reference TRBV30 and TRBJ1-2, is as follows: SQTIHQWPATLVQPVGSPLSLECTVEGTSNPNLYWYRQAAGRGLQLLFYSVGIGQISSEVPQNLSASRPQDRQFILSSKKLLLSDSGFYLCAWTPGQGFSGYTFGSGTRLTVV.

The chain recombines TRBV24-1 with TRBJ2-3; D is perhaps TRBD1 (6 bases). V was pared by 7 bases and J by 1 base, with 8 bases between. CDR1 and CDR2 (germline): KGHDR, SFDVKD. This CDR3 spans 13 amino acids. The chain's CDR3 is CATRPGGTDTQYF. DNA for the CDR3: TGTGCCACCAGGCCAGGGGGCACAGATACGCAGTATTTT.

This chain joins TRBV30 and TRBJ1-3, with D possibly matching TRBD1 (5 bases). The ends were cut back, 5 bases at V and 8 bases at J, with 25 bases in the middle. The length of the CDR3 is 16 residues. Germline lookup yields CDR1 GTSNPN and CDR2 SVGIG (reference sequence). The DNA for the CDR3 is TGTGCCTGGGGAGGACTGGACACCCGATCGGGTGACACCATATATTTT. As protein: CAWGGLDTRSGDTIYF.

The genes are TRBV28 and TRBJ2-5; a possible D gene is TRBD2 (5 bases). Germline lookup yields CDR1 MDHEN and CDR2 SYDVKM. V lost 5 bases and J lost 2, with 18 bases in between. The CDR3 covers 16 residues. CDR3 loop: CASSPDLGSGQETQYF. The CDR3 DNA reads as TGTGCCAGCAGTCCAGACCTAGGTTCGGGACAAGAGACCCAGTACTTC. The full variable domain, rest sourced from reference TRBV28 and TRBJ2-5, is DVKVTQSSRYLVKRTGEKVFLECVQDMDHENMFWYRQDPGLGLRLIYFSYDVKMKEKGDIPEGYSVSREKKERFSLILESASTNQTSMYLCASSPDLGSGQETQYFGPGTRLLVL.